Here is one T cell receptor (beta chain) with its context. The antigen is undetermined. The data derive from a study of identifying expanded T cells in peripheral blood. Germline V lookup: CDR1 SGHVS, CDR2 FNYEAQ. Trimming stripped 2 bases from V and 2 bases from J, with 5 bases between. This CDR3 has 13 residues. Some clones are missing from TCRdb's copy, which holds only in-frame ones; the method was immunoSEQ multiplex PCR. Here the sample spans 100,000 to 150,000 clones, roughly 84% being singletons. No infections or other immune events were documented during collection. Study outcomes and limitations: Clone count variance between roughly two-week samples rose with total template count. Roughly 1.2 clones differed between technical replicates, versus around 15 and 19 over time.

Material: blood. The sequence derives from a person aged 18 to 75 in good health. The chain employs TRBV7-6 and TRBJ2-3; D not certain. DNA of the CDR3: TGTGCCAGCAGCTTAAAGAACACAGATACGCAGTATTTT. It translates to CASSLKNTDTQYF.